This T cell receptor (beta chain) came from a study of blood T cells in healthy people across ages. The V gene's germline CDR1 is DFQATT and CDR2 SNEGSKA (reference sequence). V was pared by 6 bases and J by 5 bases, with 20 bases between. CDR3 length: 14 amino acids. A second PCR of roughly 7 to 11 cycles used a sample-barcoded 5' primer and a J-beta primer mix. MiXCR was run by TCRdb on the 5' RACE reads, yielding one entry per CDR3 protein. The sample has approximately 730,000 distinct CDR3 sequences; roughly 50% are singletons. This clonotype has a count of ten or more. The source material was blood. This TCR derives from a man older than 75 in good health. The chain is built from TRBV20-1 and TRBJ2-7, with D perhaps TRBD1 or TRBD2 (5 bases each). The CDR3 here is CSARSGQGLNEQYF. The CDR3 region has the DNA TGCAGTGCCAGAAGCGGTCAGGGTCTCAACGAGCAGTACTTC.